The entry below gives a single T cell receptor (beta chain) sequence along with its context. Its antigen is not known. The V end lost 7 bases, the J end lost 4 bases, and 16 bases lay between the germline ends. The length of the CDR3 is 14 residues. Germline CDR1 and CDR2: MNHEY and SVGAGI. This record belongs to a study of OX40 agonist ivuxolimab in advanced cancers. Study-wide points: The authors also found low normalized T-cell clonal expansion in some nonresponders.

Here immunoSEQ multiplex PCR was the method, and the copy in TCRdb shows in-frame clones only, minus some. The sample shows 20,000 to 25,000 clones, 75% to 80% of them seen only once. The sequencing used CD4+ or CD8+ T cells sorted from blood, collected in a trial of the OX40 agonist ivuxolimab. The receptor's source is an adult with an advanced solid tumor such as melanoma, head and neck, liver or kidney cancer. V usage is TRBV6-5 and J usage is TRBJ1-1; D unresolved. The DNA of the CDR3 is TGTGCCAGCACCTCGACGGATGATAGCACTGAAGCTTTCTTT. Its translation is CASTSTDDSTEAFF.